The rows below give T cell receptor beta chains drawn from one sample of a study of blood T cell repertoires in COVID-19. Repertoires were generated with immunoSEQ multiplex PCR, while TCRdb's copy carries only in-frame clones and drops some. The data hold roughly 420,000 clones, with around nine tenths observed a single time. The sequenced sample consisted of PBMCs or T cells enriched from blood (not recorded which). These TCRs come from a woman aged 25 to 45 with acute COVID-19. Each CDR3 is given with its conserved first and last residue. The order of the fields is clone size, D gene, J gene, V gene, CDR3 DNA, CDR3 protein. The D gene is left open where the match is weak. Size is omitted from some rows. Given values are once, few, many or a class for expanded clones.

- | TRBD1 | TRBJ2-3 | TRBV7-8 | TGTGCCAGCAGCATCCGACAGGGGAGCACAGATACGCAGTATTTT | CASSIRQGSTDTQYF
- | - | TRBJ1-2 | TRBV3-1/TRBV3-2 | TGTGCCAGCAGCCAATATTCGCGGGGCTACACCTTC | CASSQYSRGYTF
- | TRBD1 | TRBJ2-7 | TRBV6-2/TRBV6-3 | TGTGCCAGCAGTTACGATGGGACAGGGGGCGACGAGCAGTACTTC | CASSYDGTGGDEQYF
once | TRBD1 | TRBJ1-2 | TRBV27 | TGTGCCAGCAGTAGACAGGGAAACTATGGCTACACCTTC | CASSRQGNYGYTF
- | - | TRBJ1-5 | TRBV7-9 | TGTGCCAGCAGCTTAGGGACTTCTGAATATAGCAATCAGCCCCAGCATTTT | CASSLGTSEYSNQPQHF
- | - | TRBJ2-4 | TRBV14 | TGTGCCAGCAGCCAAGCTGAATGGGGACTAGCCAAAAACATTCAGTACTTC | CASSQAEWGLAKNIQYF
- | - | TRBJ2-5 | TRBV18 | TGTGCCAGCTCACCAAGGGGTTTAGAGACCCAGTACTTC | CASSPRGLETQYF
- | - | TRBJ1-2 | TRBV5-1 | TGCGCCAGCAGCGGGGCAGGGGATGGCTACACCTTC | CASSGAGDGYTF
- | - | TRBJ2-7 | TRBV11-2 | TGTGCCAGCAGCTTAGGGGCGGGGGCAAGCTACGAGCAGTACTTC | CASSLGAGASYEQYF
once | - | TRBJ1-1 | TRBV19 | TGTGCCAGTAGTATTCGGGCGGGCCGTGTTACTGAAGCTTTCTTT | CASSIRAGRVTEAFF
- | - | TRBJ1-3 | TRBV4-2 | TGTGCCAGCAGCCAAGGGGGCCGGGTCTCTGGAAACACCATATATTTT | CASSQGGRVSGNTIYF
few | TRBD1 | TRBJ2-2 | TRBV5-1 | TGCGCCAGCAGCTTCACAGGGGGGAGTCAGTCCGGGGAGCTGTTTTTT | CASSFTGGSQSGELFF
few | TRBD1 | TRBJ1-4 | TRBV5-8 | TGTGCCAGCAGCCATGGAGTTGGGGACAGCGGCGAAAAACTGTTTTTT | CASSHGVGDSGEKLFF
once | TRBD1 | TRBJ1-5 | TRBV7-9 | TGTGCCAGCAGCTTCCACGGACAGGGAAGTCAGCCCCAGCATTTT | CASSFHGQGSQPQHF
few | - | TRBJ1-4 | TRBV7-3 | TGTGCCAGCAGACCCGGACAGTCTACTAATGAAAAACTGTTTTTT | CASRPGQSTNEKLFF
- | TRBD1 | TRBJ1-1 | TRBV15 | TGTGCCACCAGCAGACCCCCGGGACAGGGAACGAACTGGGGTACAGCTTTCTTT | CATSRPPGQGTNWGTAFF
few | TRBD2 | TRBJ2-1 | TRBV7-9 | TGTGCCAGCAGCTCCCCGGAGGAGCGGGGATACAATGAGCAGTTCTTC | CASSSPEERGYNEQFF
- | - | TRBJ2-1 | TRBV9 | TGTGCCAGCAGCGTTGACAGCTCCTACAATGAGCAGTTCTTC | CASSVDSSYNEQFF
- | - | TRBJ2-5 | TRBV27 | TGTGCCAGCAGTGACAGTGTGGGGTTCCGGGAGACCCAGTACTTC | CASSDSVGFRETQYF
- | TRBD1 | TRBJ2-2 | TRBV2 | TGTGCCAGCAAGGTGGAGACAGGGGGTAACACCGGGGAGCTGTTTTTT | CASKVETGGNTGELFF
- | - | TRBJ1-5 | TRBV30 | TGTGCCTGGAGCCCGTCAGGGAAATGGAGCAATCAGCCCCAGCATTTT | CAWSPSGKWSNQPQHF
- | - | TRBJ1-2 | TRBV5-1 | TGCGCCAGCAGCCCGACGGGCGGGGGCTATGGCTACACCTTC | CASSPTGGGYGYTF
- | TRBD1 | TRBJ1-5 | TRBV5-6 | TGTGCCAGCAGCCACGGACAGGGCGATCAGCCCCAGCATTTT | CASSHGQGDQPQHF
- | - | TRBJ1-2 | TRBV7-2 | TGTGCCAGCAGCTTAGCCCACAATTCCTATGGCTACACCTTC | CASSLAHNSYGYTF
- | TRBD2 | TRBJ2-3 | TRBV18 | TGTGCCAGCTCACCTATACGAGGGGCACTAGCGGCATTCACAGATACGCAGTATTTT | CASSPIRGALAAFTDTQYF
- | TRBD1 | TRBJ2-1 | TRBV5-1 | TGCGCCAGCAGCCCGGGACAGGGCCCCTACAATGAGCAGTTCTTC | CASSPGQGPYNEQFF
- | TRBD1 | TRBJ1-2 | TRBV7-9 | TGTGCCAGCAGCTCTTCAGGGGGCGAGGAGAATGGCTACACCTTC | CASSSSGGEENGYTF
- | - | TRBJ2-1 | TRBV27 | TGTGCCAGCAGTTCCCCCCGACAGACCTTTGTTAAATGGTTCTTC | CASSSPRQTFVKWFF
few | TRBD2 | TRBJ2-2 | TRBV15 | TGTGCCACCAGCAGAGTACCAGCGGGGGCGAACACCGGGGAGCTGTTTTTT | CATSRVPAGANTGELFF
- | - | TRBJ2-1 | TRBV29-1 | TGCAGCTTCCGCCGTAGCTCCTACAATGAGCAGTTCTTC | CSFRRSSYNEQFF
- | TRBD1 | TRBJ2-7 | TRBV29-1 | TGCAGCGTAGGACAGGGGCTCTACGAGCAGTACTTC | CSVGQGLYEQYF
- | - | TRBJ2-7 | TRBV2 | TGTGCCAGCATTCGGGACTTAGCTTCCCACGAGCAGTACTTC | CASIRDLASHEQYF
- | - | TRBJ1-1 | TRBV7-9 | TGTGCCAGCAGCTCATCGACAGGTCAAGCTTTCTTT | CASSSSTGQAFF
- | - | TRBJ2-1 | TRBV7-7 | TGTGCCAGCAGCTTAGAACGGGACACTACCTACAATGAGCAGTTCTTC | CASSLERDTTYNEQFF
- | TRBD2 | TRBJ2-3 | TRBV30 | TGTGCCGGCAAAGGGGGACTAGCGGTTCCCGATACGCAGTATTTT | CAGKGGLAVPDTQYF
- | - | TRBJ1-1 | TRBV5-1 | TGCGCCAGCAGCGCCGGTCTCGGGGATTTGTCTGAAGCTTTCTTT | CASSAGLGDLSEAFF
- | - | TRBJ1-5 | TRBV18 | TGTGCCAGCTCACCAGGGGGCGTTCAGCCCCAGCATTTT | CASSPGGVQPQHF
- | - | TRBJ2-3 | TRBV9 | TGTGCCAGCAGCGTAGATGTCGGCACAGATACGCAGTATTTT | CASSVDVGTDTQYF
- | - | TRBJ1-6 | TRBV5-1 | TGCGCCAGCAGCCCCGACAGTTCGGGTTCACCCCTCCACTTT | CASSPDSSGSPLHF
- | TRBD1 | TRBJ1-6 | TRBV7-2 | TGTGCCAGCAGCTTAGGGGGACAGGGAACTTCACCCCTCCACTTT | CASSLGGQGTSPLHF
- | - | TRBJ2-7 | TRBV5-5 | TGTGCCAGCAGCTTGGTAGATCGGGGCGGGCAGGGGCGCTACGAGCAGTACTTC | CASSLVDRGGQGRYEQYF
few | - | TRBJ1-2 | TRBV18 | TGTGCCAGCTCCCTGGGCCGTTCCGGTGGCTACACCTTC | CASSLGRSGGYTF
- | - | TRBJ1-1 | TRBV3-1/TRBV3-2 | TGTGCCAGCAGCCAAGCCAGGGGCGGCACTGAAGCTTTCTTT | CASSQARGGTEAFF
- | - | TRBJ2-7 | TRBV23-1 | TGCGCCAGCAGCACAGGGAGCTACCCTTACGAGCAGTACTTC | CASSTGSYPYEQYF
- | TRBD2 | TRBJ2-3 | TRBV9 | TGTGCCAGCAGCGTAATACCGGGACTAGCGGTCCGCACAGATACGCAGTATTTT | CASSVIPGLAVRTDTQYF
- | TRBD2 | TRBJ2-6 | TRBV7-3 | TGTGCCAGCAGCAAACGAGCGGGGAGCTCTGGGGCCAACGTCCTGACTTTC | CASSKRAGSSGANVLTF
- | TRBD1 | TRBJ1-1 | TRBV10-3 | TGTGCCATCAGTGAACGGGGACAGGGGGCCACTGAAGCTTTCTTT | CAISERGQGATEAFF
- | - | TRBJ2-7 | TRBV5-1 | TGCGCCAGCAGCTTGGGTCCGAACACAGGGACCTACGAGCAGTACTTC | CASSLGPNTGTYEQYF
- | TRBD2 | TRBJ2-1 | TRBV11-2 | TGTGCCAGCGGGCGGGGGGGTCTTTCCTACAATGAGCAGTTCTTC | CASGRGGLSYNEQFF
- | TRBD1 | TRBJ1-1 | TRBV3-1/TRBV3-2 | TGTGCCAGCAGCCACGGGACAGGGGAAGCTTTCTTT | CASSHGTGEAFF
- | TRBD2 | TRBJ2-1 | TRBV5-1 | TGCGCCAGCAGCTTGTACCTCGGACTAGCGGACAATGAGCAGTTCTTC | CASSLYLGLADNEQFF